The 32 T cell receptor beta chains below all came from one sample that was sequenced in a study of type 1 and type 2 diabetes patients. PCR was run on genomic DNA. Amplification of the beta chain CDR3 used 30 forward and 13 reverse multiplex primers. TCRdb called the multiplex PCR reads again in MiXCR, with one record for every CDR3 protein. The data contain 250,000 or so distinct CDR3 sequences, approximately 50% of them seen just once; the ten biggest clones take up approximately 14%. The source material was peripheral blood mononuclear cells (PBMCs). The receptor source for this set is a man between 18 and 35 years old with type 2 diabetes.

The V call is TRBV12-3 or TRBV12-4, the J call TRBJ1-1; D gene ambiguous. There are 14 residues in the CDR3. With 3 bases removed from V and 0 bases from J, the gap between germline ends came to 8 bases. The CDR3, as DNA: TGTGCCAGCAGTTTCCCCCAGTTGAACACTGAAGCTTTCTTT. It codes for CASSFPQLNTEAFF.

V usage is TRBV7-2 and J usage is TRBJ1-4; no clear D gene. This CDR3 region has 13 residues. V was pared by 6 bases and J by 7 bases, with 12 bases between. Germline values: CDR1 SGHTA, CDR2 FQGNSA. For the CDR3, the DNA is TGTGCCAGCAGTCCACCGACGGGTGAAAAACTGTTTTTT. Translated, it gives CASSPPTGEKLFF.

The chain joins TRBV19 to TRBJ2-7, with D possibly called TRBD1 or TRBD2 (5 bases each). This CDR3 region has 14 residues. The V gene lost 5 bases and the J gene lost 0 bases, with 11 bases spanning the gap. Germline CDR1 and CDR2: LNHDA and SQIVND (reference sequence). CDR3 sequence reads: CASSSPGRSYEQYF. CDR3 DNA sequence: TGTGCCAGTAGTTCTCCGGGGCGCTCCTACGAGCAGTACTTC.

This clonotype was seen only a few times. The V and J genes are TRBV6-5 and TRBJ1-1; no clear D gene. The germline V gene has CDR1 MNHEY and CDR2 SVGAGI. The V end was cut by 2 bases, the J end by 1 base, with 8 bases between. CDR3 length: 14 amino acids. CDR3 in DNA: TGTGCCAGCAGTTACGGGGTAAGGAACACTGAAGCTTTCTTT. Translated, it gives CASSYGVRNTEAFF.

This chain links TRBV19 with TRBJ1-5, with a weak D call TRBD1 (6 bases). This CDR3 has 10 residues. Deletions cut 8 bases from V and 9 bases from J, with 8 bases between. Germline values: CDR1 LNHDA, CDR2 SQIVND (reference sequence). CDR3 in amino acids: CASGRGPQHF. CDR3 bases: TGTGCCAGTGGCAGGGGGCCCCAGCATTTT.

The gene calls are TRBV6-6 and TRBJ2-4, with a possible D match to TRBD2 (5 bases). V shed 7 bases and J shed 12 bases, with 13 bases lying between them. CDR1 is MNHNY and CDR2 is SVGAGI in the germline V gene (reference sequence). The CDR3 is 11 amino acids. Here the CDR3 reads CASMGVRTQYF. In DNA form, the CDR3 reads TGTGCCAGCATGGGAGTCAGGACTCAGTACTTC.

The CDR3 sequence is CASSFGPSATDTQYF. CDR3 bases: TGTGCCAGCAGTTTCGGTCCCTCCGCCACAGATACGCAGTATTTT. The chain recombines TRBV27 with TRBJ2-3; D not resolved. V lost 3 bases to trimming and J lost 2 bases, with 12 bases between them. Germline CDR1 is MNHEY and CDR2 is SMNVEV (reference sequence). The CDR3 length is 15 residues.

This clonotype was counted between two and nine times. This sequence joins TRBV14 and TRBJ1-1; D is unclear. The CDR3 runs 14 residues. The germline V gene encodes CDR1 SGHDN and CDR2 FVKESK. V gave up 0 bases and J gave up 10 bases, with 15 bases separating them. CDR3 DNA sequence: TGTGCCAGCAGCCAAGATCTTAGCGACACGGGAGCTTTCTTT. Protein product: CASSQDLSDTGAFF.

CDR3 protein: CASSNKASWADTQYF. The CDR3 DNA follows: TGTGCCAGCAGTAATAAAGCCTCGTGGGCAGATACGCAGTATTTT. The chain has TRBV28 and TRBJ2-3; no firm D call. The CDR3 is 15 residues long. Trimming took off 5 bases at V and 4 bases at J, with 16 bases between the two ends. CDR1 and CDR2 from the germline V gene are MDHEN and SYDVKM.

V gene TRBV28 combines with J gene TRBJ1-6; unclear D gene. The V gene's germline CDR1 is MDHEN and CDR2 SYDVKM. The CDR3 runs to 15 residues. Trimming cost V 5 bases and J 10 bases, with 18 bases left between them. CDR3 coding DNA: TGTGCCAGCAGTCAACCCATGGGGTTGCGGTCACCCCTCCACTTT. This sequence encodes CASSQPMGLRSPLHF.

V gene TRBV5-1 combines with J gene TRBJ2-1; 9 nucleotides agree with TRBD1. Trimming took 1 base from V and 8 from J; bases not matched to a gene: 13. This CDR3 comprises 17 residues. Germline lookup yields CDR1 SGHRS and CDR2 YFSETQ. Here the CDR3 DNA reads TGCGCCAGCAGCTTGAATCTTGACAGGGGGGCCAGGGATGAGCAGTTCTTC. It yields the protein CASSLNLDRGARDEQFF.

V usage is TRBV19 and J usage is TRBJ2-3; D is unresolved. This CDR3 contains 14 residues. Germline CDR1 LNHDA, CDR2 SQIVND (reference sequence). Trimming took off 1 base at V and 2 bases at J, with 7 bases between the two ends. CDR3: CASSIGVDTDTQYF. CDR3 sequence (DNA): TGTGCCAGTAGTATAGGGGTAGACACAGATACGCAGTATTTT. The full variable domain, with the rest looked up from reference TRBV19 and TRBJ2-3, is DGGITQSPKYLFRKEGQNVTLSCEQNLNHDAMYWYRQDPGQGLRLIYYSQIVNDFQKGDIAEGYSVSREKKESFPLTVTSAQKNPTAFYLCASSIGVDTDTQYFGPGTRLTVL.

V and J are TRBV5-4 and TRBJ1-2, with D unresolved. Deletions cut 1 base from V and 4 bases from J, with 14 bases between. CDR3 length: 15 amino acids. Germline CDR1 is SGHNT and CDR2 is YYREEE (reference sequence). Written as DNA, the CDR3 is TGTGCCAGCAGCTTGTTGTCCACAAGCCCCTATGGCTACACCTTC. Its translation is CASSLLSTSPYGYTF.

This clonotype occurred once. V gene TRBV2 combines with J gene TRBJ1-6; no firm D call. The CDR3 is made up of 13 amino acids. The germline CDR1 and CDR2 sequences are SNHLY and FYNNEI. Trimming shortened V by 4 bases and J by 5 bases, and 6 bases separated the two germline ends. The DNA for the CDR3 is TGTGCCAGCAGTGGACAACATAATTCACCCCTCCACTTT. Its protein is CASSGQHNSPLHF.

A single count supports this clonotype. The chain links TRBV2 to TRBJ2-5, with 12 bases identical to TRBD2. Germline V gene data show CDR1 as SNHLY and CDR2 as FYNNEI. Trimming removed 2 bases from V and 3 bases from J; junction bases left unmatched: 7. This CDR3 has 17 amino acids. The CDR3 bases are TGTGCCAGCAGTGAACTAGCGGGGGGGCCCCTGGAAGAGACCCAGTACTTC. Translation gives CASSELAGGPLEETQYF.

V gene TRBV7-9 combines with J gene TRBJ2-6; D unresolved. The ends were cut back, 5 bases at V and 15 bases at J, with 5 bases in the middle. CDR1 and CDR2 (germline): SEHNR, FQNEAQ (reference sequence). This CDR3 has 9 residues. CDR3: CASSVPLTF. The CDR3 nucleotides read TGTGCCAGCAGCGTCCCCCTGACTTTC.

This rearrangement joins TRBV19 to TRBJ1-1; D possibly corresponds to TRBD1 (5 bases). Germline lookup yields CDR1 LNHDA and CDR2 SQIVND (reference sequence). The CDR3 has 13 residues. V was shortened by 4 bases and J by 6 bases, with 12 bases between the two germline ends. The CDR3 region is CASSTGRVAEAFF. CDR3 nucleotides: TGTGCCAGTAGTACAGGGAGGGTAGCTGAAGCTTTCTTT.

The sample holds a few counts of this clonotype. An end of the junction differs from the germline gene, which may be a read error. This chain connects TRBV7-6 to TRBJ2-5, with D maybe TRBD2 (5 bases). This CDR3 contains 14 residues. CDR1 and CDR2 from the germline V gene are SGHVS and FNYEAQ. CDR3 DNA sequence: TGTGCTAGCAGCCCCGACCGGGGTCGAGAGACCCAGTACTTC. This sequence encodes CASSPDRGRETQYF.

This clonotype was observed a handful of times. This chain connects TRBV20-1 to TRBJ1-2; no definite D call. The germline CDR1 and CDR2 sequences are DFQATT and SNEGSKA (reference sequence). With 0 bases removed from V and 7 bases from J, the gap between germline ends came to 12 bases. The CDR3 totals 13 residues. This CDR3 reads CSAREPGLGGYTF. CDR3 nucleotides: TGCAGTGCTAGAGAGCCGGGCCTAGGTGGCTACACCTTC.

In this sample, this clonotype turned up a few times. The V and J genes are TRBV7-2 and TRBJ2-3, with D tentatively TRBD2 (5 bases). This CDR3 region has 15 residues. Germline CDR1 is SGHTA and CDR2 is FQGNSA. V lost 8 bases and J lost 7, with 22 bases in between. The CDR3 coding sequence is TGTGCCAGCGCACTCGGACTCGAGGTAGTCCATACGCAGTATTTT. Protein: CASALGLEVVHTQYF. Full variable domain (remainder filled in from reference TRBV7-2 and TRBJ2-3): GAGVSQSPSNKVTEKGKDVELRCDPISGHTALYWYRQSLGQGLEFLIYFQGNSAPDKSGLPSDRFSAERTGGSVSTLTIQRTQQEDSAVYLCASALGLEVVHTQYFGPGTRLTVL.

This sequence joins TRBV6-5 and TRBJ2-7; D might be TRBD1 or TRBD2, each matching 5 bases. Trimming removed 3 bases from V and 2 bases from J, with 11 bases in between. The CDR3 totals 14 residues. Germline lookup yields CDR1 MNHEY and CDR2 SVGAGI. The DNA for the CDR3 is TGTGCCAGCAGTTATCGAGGGGAAACCTACGAGCAGTACTTC. It is translated as CASSYRGETYEQYF.

This chain links TRBV10-2 with TRBJ2-6; the D is unclear. Trimming removed 7 bases from V and 0 bases from J, with 10 bases in between. The CDR3 loop spans 15 amino acids. Looked up from germline, CDR1 is WSHSY and CDR2 is SAAADI. The CDR3 DNA reads as TGCGCCAGCAAGGCCGCTTACTCTGGGGCCAACGTCCTGACTTTC. It translates to CASKAAYSGANVLTF.

This rearrangement joins TRBV14 to TRBJ1-3; D ambiguous. The CDR3 length is 14 residues. V dropped 4 bases and J dropped 3 bases, with 10 bases sitting between them. Per germline, CDR1 SGHDN and CDR2 FVKESK. In DNA, the CDR3 is TGTGCCAGCAGCCCGCGATGGAATGGAAACACCATATATTTT. As protein: CASSPRWNGNTIYF. The full variable domain, in which reference TRBV14 and TRBJ1-3 provide the parts outside the CDR3, is EAGVTQFPSHSVIEKGQTVTLRCDPISGHDNLYWYRRVMGKEIKFLLHFVKESKQDESGMPNNRFLAERTGGTYSTLKVQPAELEDSGVYFCASSPRWNGNTIYFGEGSWLTVV.

The chain carries TRBV30 and TRBJ1-1; D uncertain. The CDR3 runs to 12 residues. Germline V lookup: CDR1 GTSNPN, CDR2 SVGIG (reference sequence). Deletions cut 1 base from V and 4 bases from J, with 7 bases between. The CDR3 here is CAWSARLTEAFF. CDR3 nucleotide sequence: TGTGCCTGGAGTGCAAGGCTCACTGAAGCTTTCTTT.

The table lists this clonotype with a few counts. The chain uses TRBV19 and TRBJ2-1; no clear D. Germline lookup yields CDR1 LNHDA and CDR2 SQIVND (reference sequence). This CDR3 has 15 residues. V was cut by 3 bases and J by 4 bases, with 13 bases left in between. CDR3 loop: CASSMGPSSYNEQFF. CDR3 sequence (DNA): TGTGCCAGTAGTATGGGTCCCTCAAGTTACAATGAGCAGTTCTTC.

The chain links TRBV19 to TRBJ2-5, with D perhaps matching TRBD2 (5 bases). V lost 4 bases to trimming and J lost 4 bases, with 19 bases between them. This CDR3 contains 16 residues. CDR1 is LNHDA, CDR2 SQIVND, per germline (reference sequence). The CDR3 DNA reads TGTGCCAGTAGTACGGGATCAGCCGGGGTCTTAGAGACCCAGTACTTC. It yields the protein CASSTGSAGVLETQYF.

The chain employs TRBV6-5 and TRBJ1-6, with 7 bases matching TRBD1. CDR1 is MNHEY and CDR2 is SVGAGI in the germline V gene. The V gene end was trimmed by 4 bases and the J gene end by 6 bases; junction bases not matched to a gene: 3. This CDR3 comprises 14 residues. The CDR3 DNA is TGTGCCAGCAGTTCTGGGGACAGTAATTCACCCCTCCACTTT. Protein sequence: CASSSGDSNSPLHF.

The V and J genes are TRBV7-2 and TRBJ2-7, with 12 bases identical to TRBD2. V shed 6 bases and J 10 bases; nucleotides not matched to a gene: 7. CDR1 and CDR2 from the germline V gene are SGHTA and FQGNSA. This CDR3 is built from 13 residues. CDR3 in amino acids: CASRTSGGTTQYF. In DNA form, the CDR3 reads TGTGCCAGCAGAACTAGCGGGGGGACCACTCAGTACTTC.

This clonotype was seen a few times. V gene TRBV19 combines with J gene TRBJ2-6; a weak D match, TRBD1 (5 bases). V was pared by 1 base and J by 1 base, with 11 bases between. The germline gives CDR1 LNHDA, CDR2 SQIVND (reference sequence). This CDR3 has 17 amino acids. In nucleotides, the CDR3 is TGTGCCAGTAGTATAGGGCGACAGCTTTCTGGGGCCAACGTCCTGACTTTC. This sequence encodes CASSIGRQLSGANVLTF.

This clonotype is a singleton in its sample. The chain uses TRBV19 and TRBJ1-1; D remains ambiguous. Trimming removed 9 bases from V and 4 bases from J, with 15 bases in between. The length of the CDR3 is 13 residues. Looked up from germline, CDR1 is LNHDA and CDR2 is SQIVND (reference sequence). The CDR3 protein is CASSEIRGTEAFF. The CDR3 coding sequence is TGTGCCAGCAGTGAAATCCGGGGCACTGAAGCTTTCTTT.

This clonotype has a handful of counts. This rearrangement joins TRBV20-1 to TRBJ2-7, with 9 bases matching TRBD2. Losses at the gene ends were 7 bases for V and 0 bases for J; bases not matched to a gene: 4. Germline CDR1 reads DFQATT; CDR2 reads SNEGSKA (reference sequence). This CDR3 has 13 residues. The CDR3 loop is CSVRLADSYEQYF. The CDR3 nucleotides are TGCAGTGTCCGACTAGCGGACTCCTACGAGCAGTACTTC.

This chain links TRBV7-8 with TRBJ2-7; the D is unclear. V shed 4 bases and J shed 2 bases, with 6 bases lying between them. This CDR3 comprises 12 residues. Germline V gives CDR1 SGHVS, CDR2 FQNEAQ. The CDR3 protein is CASSSTTYEQYF. CDR3 coding DNA: TGTGCCAGCAGCTCCACCACCTACGAGCAGTACTTC.